The 28 T cell receptor beta chains presented below share a single source sample, sequenced in a study of CD8+ T cells in alopecia areata. Treatment specified: oral pan-JAK inhibitor, 5-10 mg twice daily. cDNA prepared by RNA extraction and subsequent reverse transcription served as the template for sequencing. Profiling relied on immunoSEQ multiplex PCR, and the TCRdb table lists in-frame clones only, not all of them. The sample lists 190,000 or so clones, about 60% occurring once. The source was CD8+ T cells sorted from blood, collected at week 24, from a patient treated with tofacitinib. Receptors originate from a human donor with alopecia areata.

The chain carries TRBV29-1 and TRBJ1-1; D may be TRBD1 (6 bases). The V gene lost 3 bases and the J gene lost 2 bases, with 10 bases spanning the gap. The CDR3 contains 13 residues. Germline V gene data show CDR1 as SQVTM and CDR2 as ANQGSEA. The DNA for the CDR3 is TGCAGCGTTGATCCAGGGGTTAACACTGAAGCTTTCTTT. Translating gives CSVDPGVNTEAFF.

This chain connects TRBV5-1 to TRBJ2-1, with D tentatively TRBD1 (6 bases). Trimming took off 1 base at V and 5 bases at J, with 10 bases between the two ends. The germline V gene encodes CDR1 SGHRS and CDR2 YFSETQ. The CDR3 extends over 14 amino acids. Written as DNA, the CDR3 is TGCGCCAGCAGCTTGCCCACAGGGAACAATGAGCAGTTCTTC. This sequence encodes CASSLPTGNNEQFF.

The rearrangement links TRBV29-1 to TRBJ1-1; 7 bases line up with TRBD1. Germline lookup yields CDR1 SQVTM and CDR2 ANQGSEA. The CDR3 has 16 residues. V shed 3 bases and J 0 bases; nucleotides not matched to a gene: 10. The CDR3 DNA is TGCAGCGTTGAGGGCTGGGACAGAGCCATGAACACTGAAGCTTTCTTT. Encoded protein: CSVEGWDRAMNTEAFF.

The gene calls are TRBV7-6 and TRBJ2-3, with TRBD2 as a possible D gene (6 bases). V was trimmed by 5 bases and J by 2 bases, leaving 14 bases between them. This CDR3 is built from 15 residues. Germline CDR1 and CDR2: SGHVS and FNYEAQ. Written as DNA, the CDR3 is TGTGCCAGCAGCCGATCGGGCGGGGACACAGATACGCAGTATTTT. Translation: CASSRSGGDTDTQYF.

The rearrangement uses TRBV7-3 and TRBJ2-5; D may match TRBD1 or TRBD2 (6 bases each). V was trimmed by 2 bases and J by 1 base, leaving 14 bases between them. This CDR3 contains 16 residues. Germline V gene data show CDR1 as SGHTA and CDR2 as FQGTGA. CDR3 in DNA: TGTGCCAGCAGCTTAGGGCAGGGGAGGCTCCAAGAGACCCAGTACTTC. Translated: CASSLGQGRLQETQYF.

The genes are TRBV5-1 and TRBJ1-6; 9 nucleotides line up with TRBD1. The germline gives CDR1 SGHRS, CDR2 YFSETQ. The CDR3 has 13 residues. The V and J ends lost 8 bases and 7 bases, in that order; junction bases with no gene match: 4. CDR3 residues: CARITGGNSPLHF. The CDR3 DNA follows: TGCGCCAGAATAACAGGGGGCAATTCACCCCTCCACTTT.

This chain uses TRBV30 with TRBJ2-1; 10 nucleotides align to TRBD2. Trimming took 4 bases from V and 8 from J; bases not matched to a gene: 8. Germline V gene sequence: CDR1 GTSNPN, CDR2 SVGIG (reference sequence). The CDR3 extends over 14 amino acids. The CDR3 loop reads CAWTASGGGYEQFF. The CDR3 DNA reads as TGTGCCTGGACCGCTAGCGGGGGAGGGTATGAGCAGTTCTTC.

This rearrangement joins TRBV7-6 to TRBJ2-2; D tentatively fits TRBD1 or TRBD2 (5 bases each). The CDR3 extends over 15 amino acids. The V end lost 4 bases, the J end lost 8 bases, and 17 bases lay between the germline ends. CDR1 is SGHVS, CDR2 FNYEAQ, per germline. The CDR3 is CASSSNTGTSGELFF. The CDR3 bases are TGTGCCAGCAGCTCCAACACTGGGACCAGTGGGGAGCTGTTTTTT.

V and J are TRBV7-9 and TRBJ2-2, with a weak D call TRBD2 (5 bases). Germline CDR1 and CDR2: SEHNR and FQNEAQ (reference sequence). V lost 3 bases and J lost 7, with 12 bases in between. The CDR3 runs 14 residues. CDR3 loop: CASSFLSGIGELFF. CDR3 sequence (DNA): TGTGCCAGCAGCTTCCTTTCGGGGATCGGGGAGCTGTTTTTT.

In this sample, this clone turned up a few times. This rearrangement joins TRBV7-3 to TRBJ1-3; 7 positions match TRBD1. The germline gives CDR1 SGHTA, CDR2 FQGTGA. The CDR3 spans 14 residues. Unmatched junction bases numbered 5, after V lost 6 bases and J lost 3 bases. CDR3 loop: CASSATGLGNTIYF. CDR3 in DNA: TGTGCCAGCAGTGCGACAGGGCTTGGAAACACCATATATTTT.

This clone was counted only a few times. Other nucleotide sequences from this sample produce the same CDR3. The chain links TRBV29-1 to TRBJ2-1; D not resolved. The CDR3 totals 11 residues. The germline V and J ends were trimmed by 4 bases and 5 bases, with 6 bases remaining between them. The germline CDR1 and CDR2 sequences are SQVTM and ANQGSEA. The CDR3 loop is CSVVLDNEQFF. The CDR3 DNA reads TGCAGCGTTGTGTTGGACAATGAGCAGTTCTTC.

The chain carries TRBV4-1 and TRBJ1-1; D call uncertain. Per the germline V gene, CDR1 is MGHRA and CDR2 is YSYEKL. The CDR3 length is 15 residues. The germline V and J ends were trimmed by 1 base and 4 bases, with 13 bases remaining between them. The CDR3 DNA reads TGCGCCAGCAGCCAAGCTCTCACCGGAGGCACTGAAGCTTTCTTT. The encoded protein is CASSQALTGGTEAFF.

The chain employs TRBV5-6 and TRBJ2-5; TRBD1 might be the D (5 bases). Trimming removed 3 bases at V and 2 bases at J, with 14 bases between. The CDR3 is 15 residues long. Germline CDR1 and CDR2: SGHDT and YYEEEE. CDR3 sequence: CASSWPTREQETQYF. The CDR3 nucleotides read TGTGCCAGCAGCTGGCCCACCAGGGAACAAGAGACCCAGTACTTC.

This clone was recorded once. The chain is built from TRBV21-1 and TRBJ2-3. TRBV21-1 corresponds to a pseudogene. This CDR3 region has 13 residues. CDR3 sequence: CASSTRRPDTQYF. CDR3 nucleotides: TGTGCCAGCAGCACCCGCCGCCCAGATACGCAGTATTTT.

This clone occurred a few times. The chain combines TRBV7-6 with TRBJ2-3, with 8 bases fitting TRBD2. J gave up 0 bases and V 1 base, and 9 bases lay outside the gene matches. Germline CDR1 SGHVS, CDR2 FNYEAQ. CDR3 length: 18 residues. CDR3 coding DNA: TGTGCCAGCAGCTTAGGTCGAGGCGGGGGGTCTAGCACAGATACGCAGTATTTT. This codes for CASSLGRGGGSSTDTQYF.

This clone was seen only a few times. The chain links TRBV6-5 to TRBJ1-5; 7 positions match TRBD1. This CDR3 comprises 14 residues. From germline, CDR1 is MNHEY and CDR2 SVGAGI. Trimming took 10 bases from V and 2 from J; bases not matched to a gene: 8. CDR3 DNA: TGTGCCAAAAAACGGACAGGCCGCAATCAGCCCCAGCATTTT. This encodes CAKKRTGRNQPQHF.

CDR3 sequence reads: CASSLGGSTEQYF. The CDR3 nucleotides read TGTGCCAGCAGCTTAGGGGGATCAACCGAGCAGTACTTC. The V and J genes are TRBV13 and TRBJ2-7; no clear D gene. Germline V gene data show CDR1 as PRHDT and CDR2 as FYEKMQ (reference sequence). The CDR3 runs 13 residues. Trimming shortened V by 0 bases and J by 6 bases, and 9 bases separated the two germline ends.

The chain joins TRBV7-9 to TRBJ2-7, with 7 bases identical to TRBD1. Unmatched junction bases numbered 5, after V lost 4 bases and J lost 2 bases. The CDR3 spans 14 residues. CDR1 is SEHNR and CDR2 is FQNEAQ in the germline V gene (reference sequence). The CDR3 loop is CASSSGQNTYEQYF. The CDR3 DNA reads as TGTGCCAGCAGCTCGGGACAGAATACCTACGAGCAGTACTTC.

V gene TRBV19 combines with J gene TRBJ2-7; tentatively, D is TRBD2 (5 bases). The V and J ends lost 5 bases and 2 bases respectively, with 13 bases between them. Germline values: CDR1 LNHDA, CDR2 SQIVND (reference sequence). This CDR3 is built from 14 residues. The CDR3 nucleotides are TGTGCCAGTAGTTGGACTCTACCCCCCTACGAGCAGTACTTC. It is translated as CASSWTLPPYEQYF.

In this sample, this clone turned up a few times. The rearrangement uses TRBV6-5 and TRBJ2-1; D gene ambiguous. Germline values: CDR1 MNHEY, CDR2 SVGAGI. V gave up 5 bases and J gave up 9 bases, with 14 bases separating them. This CDR3 is 13 amino acids long. The CDR3 sequence is CASSELAETEQFF. The CDR3 bases are TGTGCCAGCAGTGAATTGGCGGAGACTGAGCAGTTCTTC.

The chain is built from TRBV10-3 and TRBJ1-2, with unresolved D. V dropped 8 bases and J dropped 4 bases, with 11 bases sitting between them. The CDR3 runs to 12 residues. From germline, CDR1 is ENHRY and CDR2 SYGVKD. The CDR3 DNA reads TGTGCCATCGGGGAGCAAATCTATGGCTACACCTTC. This sequence encodes CAIGEQIYGYTF.

This chain's CDR3 is CASSLGVNEQYF. DNA of the CDR3: TGCGCCAGCAGCTTGGGAGTGAACGAGCAGTACTTC. The genes are TRBV5-1 and TRBJ2-7; D remains ambiguous. Trimming removed 0 bases from V and 5 bases from J, with 6 bases in between. CDR3 size: 12 residues. Germline CDR1 reads SGHRS; CDR2 reads YFSETQ.

The chain uses TRBV30 and TRBJ2-1, with 7 bases identical to TRBD1. V was pared by 0 bases and J by 4 bases, with 3 bases of the junction left unmatched. The germline gives CDR1 GTSNPN, CDR2 SVGIG (reference sequence). CDR3 size: 14 residues. CDR3 protein: CAWSVRGLYNEQFF. The CDR3 nucleotides read TGTGCCTGGAGTGTTAGGGGGCTGTACAATGAGCAGTTCTTC.

This rearrangement joins TRBV7-9 to TRBJ2-7, with TRBD2 as a possible D gene (6 bases). Trimming took 4 bases from V and 4 from J, leaving 20 bases between them. The CDR3 has 16 amino acids. The germline V gene encodes CDR1 SEHNR and CDR2 FQNEAQ (reference sequence). In DNA, the CDR3 is TGTGCCAGCAGCTCCAGTTCTGAGCGACTAGTGTACGAGCAGTACTTC. Translating it yields CASSSSSERLVYEQYF.

The chain couples TRBV23-1 to TRBJ2-1; 10 bases are a match to TRBD1. TRBV23-1 is treated as an ORF (open reading frame) with a function not yet certain. Trimming at V came to 4 bases and at J to 1 base, leaving 7 bases not matched to a gene. This CDR3 contains 17 residues. The CDR3 coding sequence is TGCGCCAGCAGTCTCGGGACAGGGGATCGGTCCTACAATGAGCAGTTCTTC. As protein: CASSLGTGDRSYNEQFF.

The chain recombines TRBV6-5 with TRBJ2-5, with 9 bases that match TRBD1. The germline V gene has CDR1 MNHEY and CDR2 SVGAGI. The CDR3 has 14 amino acids. Trimming removed 4 bases from V and 5 bases from J; junction bases left unmatched: 5. The CDR3 DNA reads TGTGCCAGCAGTTCGTGGACAGGGGAGGAGACCCAGTACTTC. Amino acids: CASSSWTGEETQYF.

J is TRBJ2-1 and V is TRBV13; 8 nucleotides align to TRBD1. Germline V gene data show CDR1 as PRHDT and CDR2 as FYEKMQ (reference sequence). V lost 1 base to trimming and J lost 3 bases; unmatched junction nucleotides: 17. This CDR3 has 20 amino acids. CDR3 coding DNA: TGTGCCAGCAGCTTAGTCCAGGGGGCAATCGCAGACTCCTTCTACAATGAGCAGTTCTTC. Protein: CASSLVQGAIADSFYNEQFF.

The V gene is TRBV29-1, the J gene TRBJ2-1; 8 bases match TRBD2. This CDR3 is built from 14 residues. Germline V lookup: CDR1 SQVTM, CDR2 ANQGSEA. The junction had 9 bases not matched to a gene; V was cut back by 6 bases and J by 5 bases. CDR3 protein: CSVVTSERNNEQFF. The CDR3 nucleotides are TGCAGCGTCGTGACTAGCGAAAGAAACAATGAGCAGTTCTTC.